This TCR beta chain was captured by sequencing in a study of shared clonotypes between healthy human individuals. TCRdb's table, derived via immunoSEQ multiplex PCR, lists solely in-frame clones and lacks some. The sample holds 700,000 to 950,000 clones, 96% seen once. The CDR3 length is 11 residues. From germline, CDR1 is SEHNR and CDR2 FQNEAQ (reference sequence). V lost 5 bases to trimming and J lost 6 bases, with 5 bases between them. The naive CD8 population came from CD45RO-negative cells selected for CCR7, without terminally differentiated effector memory CD45RA+ cells. This clone was detected only once.

The sequenced material came from naive CD8+ T cells sorted from blood. This clonotype was obtained from a man between 25 and 39 years old in good health. This chain uses TRBV7-9 with TRBJ2-1, with unresolved D. In DNA form, the CDR3 reads TGTGCCAGCAGCCGGCTCAATGAGCAGTTCTTC. Translated, it gives CASSRLNEQFF.